Listed here are 13 T cell receptor beta chains from one sample, sequenced in a study of CD8 T cells in Susac syndrome. The authors reverse transcribed 0.5 to 1 ug RNA with random hexamers. MiXCR, run by TCRdb on the immunoSEQ multiplex PCR reads, gives a single entry per CDR3 protein. The table includes about 300,000 distinct CDR3 sequences, around 85% detected once. Material for sequencing was CD8+ T cells from PBMCs. The receptors derive from a human donor with multiple sclerosis.

In DNA form, the CDR3 reads TGTGCCAGCAGCGTAAGCGGTTCAATTGATGAGCAGTTCTTC. Its protein product is CASSVSGSIDEQFF. V usage is TRBV9 and J usage is TRBJ2-1, with D perhaps TRBD2 (5 bases). Germline assignment: CDR1 SGDLS and CDR2 YYNGEE. The CDR3 is 14 residues long. Trimming left V 1 base short and J 8 bases short, with 13 bases between.

The rearrangement links TRBV6-2 or TRBV6-3 to TRBJ2-1, with D uncertain. V lost 5 bases to trimming and J lost 1 base, with 12 bases between them. The CDR3 sequence is 15 residues long. Germline V gene data show CDR1 as MNHEY and CDR2 as SVGEGT. In DNA form, the CDR3 reads TGTGCCAGCAGTATTACCCCAGATTCCTACAATGAGCAGTTCTTC. This sequence encodes CASSITPDSYNEQFF.

The chain is built from TRBV6-5 and TRBJ2-3, with 9 bases aligning to TRBD2. The V and J ends lost 0 bases and 2 bases, in that order; junction bases with no gene match: 15. The CDR3 loop spans 20 amino acids. CDR1 is MNHEY and CDR2 is SVGAGI in the germline V gene. DNA for the CDR3: TGTGCCAGCAGTTACTCGACGGCTAACTGGCCGGGACTAGCCACAGATACGCAGTATTTT. This gives the protein CASSYSTANWPGLATDTQYF.

This chain uses TRBV7-8 with TRBJ2-7; 9 bases map to TRBD1. Looked up from germline, CDR1 is SGHVS and CDR2 is FQNEAQ. The CDR3 covers 16 residues. V lost 1 base to trimming and J lost 0 bases; unmatched junction nucleotides: 4. This chain's CDR3 is CASSLGGTGSSYEQYF. The CDR3 DNA follows: TGTGCCAGCAGCTTAGGAGGGACAGGGAGCTCCTACGAGCAGTACTTC.

This clonotype was counted a few times. The chain carries TRBV5-6 and TRBJ2-7, with D hard to call. CDR1 and CDR2 from the germline V gene are SGHDT and YYEEEE. The CDR3 loop spans 14 amino acids. V lost 0 bases to trimming and J lost 2 bases, with 9 bases between them. The DNA of the CDR3 is TGTGCCAGCAGCTTGGTAGCAGAAACCTACGAGCAGTACTTC. Amino acids: CASSLVAETYEQYF.

The CDR3 protein is CASSPWTGGSEKLFF. The CDR3 DNA reads TGTGCCAGCAGTCCCTGGACAGGGGGAAGCGAAAAACTGTTTTTT. The J gene is TRBJ1-4, the V gene TRBV2; 10 bases fit TRBD1. This CDR3 has 15 amino acids. V shed 5 bases, J shed 8 bases, and the junction held 8 bases outside the gene matches. Germline CDR1 SNHLY, CDR2 FYNNEI.

The chain links TRBV12-1 to TRBJ2-5; the D call in the table, TRBD1, was not verified against the DNA. TRBV12-1 is a recognized pseudogene. The CDR3 sequence is 16 residues long. The CDR3 protein is CASSSLGPTGAETQYF. The CDR3 nucleotides read TGTGCCAGCAGCTCCCTTGGCCCGACAGGGGCAGAGACCCAGTACTTC.

The chain couples TRBV28 to TRBJ2-1, with D perhaps matching TRBD1 or TRBD2 (5 bases each). Trimming removed 11 bases at V and 5 bases at J, with 13 bases between. The V gene's germline CDR1 is MDHEN and CDR2 SYDVKM. This CDR3 contains 12 residues. The CDR3 sequence is CAGGVLDNEQFF. CDR3 in DNA: TGTGCCGGGGGAGTTTTGGACAATGAGCAGTTCTTC. Together with reference TRBV28 and TRBJ2-1, the CDR3 gives the full variable domain: DVKVTQSSRYLVKRTGEKVFLECVQDMDHENMFWYRQDPGLGLRLIYFSYDVKMKEKGDIPEGYSVSREKKERFSLILESASTNQTSMYLCAGGVLDNEQFFGPGTRLTVL.

The V and J genes are TRBV30 and TRBJ2-5; 11 bases map to TRBD1. CDR3 size: 18 residues. Trimming took 1 base from V and 5 from J; bases not matched to a gene: 15. Germline CDR1 is GTSNPN and CDR2 is SVGIG (reference sequence). This CDR3 reads CAWSGFARDRGSGETQYF. For the CDR3, the DNA is TGTGCCTGGAGTGGATTTGCGCGGGACAGGGGGTCTGGGGAGACCCAGTACTTC.

V usage is TRBV3-1 and J usage is TRBJ1-2; D is unclear. The V gene's germline CDR1 is LGHDT and CDR2 YNNKEL (reference sequence). Trimming pared 5 bases from V and 2 bases from J, leaving 12 bases between. The CDR3 contains 14 residues. For the CDR3, the DNA is TGTGCCAGCAGCGACTCGACTTTGAACTATGGCTACACCTTC. Its protein product is CASSDSTLNYGYTF.

The chain uses TRBV5-1 and TRBJ2-7, with D tentatively TRBD1 (5 bases). The length of the CDR3 is 15 residues. Germline CDR1 is SGHRS and CDR2 is YFSETQ. The V gene lost 4 bases and the J gene lost 1 base, with 15 bases spanning the gap. CDR3 sequence: CASSLSQGLSYEQYF. CDR3 coding DNA: TGCGCCAGCAGCCTTTCTCAGGGTCTATCCTACGAGCAGTACTTC.

The chain combines TRBV10-2 with TRBJ1-1; D gene unclear. Germline V gene data show CDR1 as WSHSY and CDR2 as SAAADI. The CDR3 is 11 residues long. The CDR3 region is CGTRLGTEAFF. As DNA, the CDR3 is TGCGGCACACGTCTGGGCACTGAAGCTTTCTTT.

The rearrangement joins TRBV24-1 to TRBJ2-6; tentatively, D is TRBD1 (6 bases). The CDR3 totals 14 residues. Germline V gene lookup returns CDR1 KGHDR and CDR2 SFDVKD. V was cut by 4 bases and J by 10 bases, with 13 bases left in between. CDR3 DNA: TGTGCCACCAGTGACGAAAACACAGGGAACGTCCTGACTTTC. Its translation: CATSDENTGNVLTF.